The 12 T cell receptor beta chains below come from one sample, sequenced in a study of blood T cell repertoires in COVID-19 (TCRdb year 2020). Libraries were constructed by the immunoSEQ multiplex PCR assay. TCRdb took over this immuneACCESS table, retaining in-frame rearrangements with V and J assigned. Such tables are incomplete; in checked studies, under half of the missing clones stem from an unresolved V gene, and the remainder is unexplained. Across this sample there are roughly 230,000 clones, with around 80% seen only once. The ten largest clones take up about 10% of the sample. The specimen was peripheral blood. The receptors derive from an elderly woman with COVID-19, enrolled during active disease.

The count of this clone is one. The chain couples TRBV3-1 (or the pseudogene TRBV3-2) to TRBJ1-1; 7 positions agree with TRBD1. The CDR3 has 15 amino acids. In germline, CDR1 is LGHDT, CDR2 YNNKEL (reference sequence). Trimming at V came to 4 bases and at J to 2 bases, leaving 7 bases not matched to a gene. The DNA of the CDR3 is TGTGCCAGCAGCCCCGGGACAGTTATTAACACTGAAGCTTTCTTT. Its protein is CASSPGTVINTEAFF.

This chain uses TRBV11-3 with TRBJ2-1; D is uncertain. V gave up 3 bases and J gave up 8 bases, with 8 bases separating them. This CDR3 has 12 residues. CDR1 is SGHNT and CDR2 is YENEEA in the germline V gene. CDR3 sequence (DNA): TGTGCCAGCAGCTTCGGGTTGGATGAGCAGTTCTTC. Its protein product is CASSFGLDEQFF.

The chain links TRBV5-1 to TRBJ2-5; a possible D gene is TRBD1 (7 bases). The V and J ends lost 4 bases and 5 bases respectively, with 15 bases between them. CDR3 size: 14 residues. CDR1 is SGHRS, CDR2 YFSETQ, per germline. The CDR3 reads CASSPQTGRETQYF. Written as DNA, the CDR3 is TGCGCCAGCAGCCCCCAGACAGGGAGGGAGACCCAGTACTTC.

The count of this clone is one. The J gene is TRBJ2-1, the V gene TRBV10-3; TRBD2 aligns across 8 bases. Germline V gives CDR1 ENHRY, CDR2 SYGVKD. The CDR3 has 15 amino acids. The J segment lost 2 bases and the V segment lost 3 bases, leaving 3 bases of the junction unmatched. In DNA form, the CDR3 reads TGTGCCATCAGTGACGGGGGGGCCCCCTACAATGAGCAGTTCTTC. Protein sequence: CAISDGGAPYNEQFF.

This chain connects TRBV28 to TRBJ2-7, with D tentatively TRBD1 (6 bases). V lost 8 bases to trimming and J lost 7 bases, with 12 bases between them. The CDR3 has 11 residues. Germline loops: CDR1 MDHEN, CDR2 SYDVKM. CDR3 DNA sequence: TGTGCCAGCTCAGACAGGTGGGAGCAGTACTTC. Residues: CASSDRWEQYF. Supplemented by reference TRBV28 and TRBJ2-7, the full variable domain reads DVKVTQSSRYLVKRTGEKVFLECVQDMDHENMFWYRQDPGLGLRLIYFSYDVKMKEKGDIPEGYSVSREKKERFSLILESASTNQTSMYLCASSDRWEQYFGPGTRLTVT.

This sequence joins TRBV5-4 and TRBJ1-1; 7 positions match TRBD1. Germline V CDR1 and CDR2: SGHNT, YYREEE (reference sequence). V shed 0 bases and J 7 bases; nucleotides not matched to a gene: 6. CDR3 length equals 14 residues. The CDR3 loop is CASSLAGRTGEAFF. The CDR3 DNA sequence: TGTGCCAGCAGCTTGGCCGGTAGGACAGGTGAAGCTTTCTTT. The complete variable domain, with remaining parts taken from reference TRBV5-4 and TRBJ1-1, reads ETGVTQSPTHLIKTRGQQVTLRCSSQSGHNTVSWYQQALGQGPQFIFQYYREEENGRGNFPPRFSGLQFPNYSSELNVNALELDDSALYLCASSLAGRTGEAFFGQGTRLTVV.

V and J are TRBV11-1 and TRBJ2-5; 9 bases agree with TRBD1. The V gene's germline CDR1 is SGHAT and CDR2 FQDESV (reference sequence). The V segment lost 3 bases and the J segment 4 bases; nucleotides outside the gene matches: 3. The CDR3 length is 14 residues. CDR3 loop: CASSFTGGPETQYF. DNA for the CDR3: TGTGCCAGCAGCTTTACAGGGGGCCCAGAGACCCAGTACTTC.

As DNA, the CDR3 is TGTGCCAGCTCCATTGGGAACAGGGTAACGAGTCAGCCCCAGCATTTT. Translation gives CASSIGNRVTSQPQHF. The chain combines TRBV19 with TRBJ1-5; possibly TRBD1 for D (6 bases). Germline V gene lookup returns CDR1 LNHDA and CDR2 SQIVND (reference sequence). V dropped 9 bases and J dropped 6 bases, with 24 bases sitting between them. The CDR3 is 16 residues long.

The chain employs TRBV24-1 and TRBJ1-5; 10 bases match TRBD1. CDR3 length equals 16 residues. Germline V gives CDR1 KGHDR, CDR2 SFDVKD. The junction had 14 bases not matched to a gene; V was cut back by 7 bases and J by 9 bases. This CDR3 is CATRGGQGYRIRPQHF. CDR3 coding DNA: TGTGCCACCAGGGGGGGACAGGGGTATAGGATACGGCCCCAGCATTTT.

This chain links TRBV28 with TRBJ1-2; 8 bases fit TRBD1. The CDR3 has 13 amino acids. From germline, CDR1 is MDHEN and CDR2 SYDVKM. The V segment lost 6 bases and the J segment 5 bases; nucleotides outside the gene matches: 5. Here the CDR3 reads CASRPGGDYGYTF. CDR3 bases: TGTGCCAGCAGGCCAGGGGGCGATTATGGCTACACCTTC.

The chain recombines TRBV9 with TRBJ1-3, with D possibly being TRBD1 (5 bases). V lost 7 bases and J lost 0, with 11 bases in between. This CDR3 region has 14 residues. Germline V gene data show CDR1 as SGDLS and CDR2 as YYNGEE. CDR3: CASRGVNSGNTIYF. The CDR3 DNA reads TGTGCCAGCCGGGGGGTAAACTCTGGAAACACCATATATTTT.

The chain carries TRBV24-1 and TRBJ2-5; TRBD1 matches at 7 bases. This CDR3 is built from 15 residues. Germline-derived CDR1 and CDR2 are KGHDR and SFDVKD. V lost 4 bases, J lost 5 bases, and 9 bases stayed unmatched. The CDR3: CATSDAGQARETQYF. The CDR3 bases are TGTGCCACCAGTGACGCCGGACAGGCTAGGGAGACCCAGTACTTC.